This T cell receptor (beta chain) derives from a study of siplizumab effects on memory and regulatory T cells. V was pared by 5 bases and J by 6 bases, with 8 bases of the junction left unmatched. Germline CDR1 reads SGHAT; CDR2 reads FQNNGV. The CDR3 sequence is 14 residues long. Turning to this clone: Its antigen is unknown.

Repertoires were generated with immunoSEQ multiplex PCR, while TCRdb's copy carries only in-frame clones and drops some. The sample lists about 100,000 clones, less than 95% seen once, with roughly 1.4% in the top ten. Study-wide findings and caveats: There were only a minor fraction of alloreactive clones that mapped to unstimulated subsets. Confirmatory evidence of suppressive function in proliferating siplizumab-culture Tregs was not obtained. Versus more than 25% in controls, the mappable alloreactive CD4+ clones averaged approximately 64% Treg-derived with siplizumab. Under siplizumab, alloreactive sequences traced to unstimulated CD4+ memory cells were significantly reduced.

Sequencing was done on a sample of non-Treg CD4+ T cells sorted from blood. The chain has TRBV11-2 and TRBJ2-7, with TRBD1 matching over 9 bases. This TCR was recovered from a human donor in good health. CDR3 region: CASSLQGATGEQYF. As DNA, the CDR3 is TGTGCCAGCAGCCTACAGGGGGCCACGGGCGAGCAGTACTTC.